A single sample is the source of the 9 T cell receptor beta chains below, sequenced in a study of graft-versus-host responses after intestinal transplantation. Clones were sequenced by immunoSEQ multiplex PCR, and TCRdb holds only the in-frame ones, with some missing. The data hold fewer than 110,000 clones, with roughly 93% observed a single time. These receptors are not linked to any known antigen. The sample was unstimulated CD8+ T cells sorted from spleen or lymph node cells, taken before intestinal transplant. The receptors here all came from a human donor who received an intestinal transplant.

CDR3 DNA sequence: TGTGCCAGCAGCGCAAACGACCACGGGGAAAACAATGAGCAGTTCTTC. This encodes CASSANDHGENNEQFF. The gene calls are TRBV9 and TRBJ2-1; a possible D gene is TRBD2 (5 bases). This CDR3 comprises 16 residues. Germline V gene sequence: CDR1 SGDLS, CDR2 YYNGEE. With 3 bases removed from V and 5 bases from J, the gap between germline ends came to 18 bases.

The rearrangement joins TRBV16 to TRBJ2-2; D remains ambiguous. This CDR3 is 12 amino acids long. The germline CDR1 and CDR2 sequences are KGHSY and FQNENV. The V end was cut by 4 bases, the J end by 6 bases, with 6 bases between. Written as DNA, the CDR3 is TGTGCCAGCAGCCGGGCGGCCGGGGAGCTGTTTTTT. Amino acids: CASSRAAGELFF.

This clone is a singleton in its sample. V gene TRBV11-2 combines with J gene TRBJ2-1, with D uncertain. Trimming removed 4 bases at V and 5 bases at J, with 9 bases between. This CDR3 has 13 residues. The germline gives CDR1 SGHAT, CDR2 FQNNGV. CDR3 sequence: CASSSSGHNEQFF. For the CDR3, the DNA is TGTGCCAGCAGCTCCTCCGGCCACAATGAGCAGTTCTTC. Complete variable domain (other parts from reference TRBV11-2 and TRBJ2-1): EAGVAQSPRYKIIEKRQSVAFWCNPISGHATLYWYQQILGQGPKLLIQFQNNGVVDDSQLPKDRFSAERLKGVDSTLKIQPAKLEDSAVYLCASSSSGHNEQFFGPGTRLTVL.

This chain uses TRBV11-2 with TRBJ2-7; D remains unclear. The CDR3 is 15 residues long. Per the germline V gene, CDR1 is SGHAT and CDR2 is FQNNGV. With 1 base removed from V and 3 bases from J, the gap between germline ends came to 13 bases. The CDR3 reads CASSLGGHSGYEQYF. The CDR3 nucleotides read TGTGCCAGCAGCTTAGGGGGTCACTCCGGCTACGAGCAGTACTTC.

V and J are TRBV6-5 and TRBJ2-4, with D perhaps given as TRBD1 or TRBD2 (7 bases each). The CDR3 sequence is 13 residues long. Germline V lookup: CDR1 MNHEY, CDR2 SVGAGI. Trimming removed 7 bases from V and 6 bases from J, with 13 bases in between. CDR3 loop: CASTGGRGNIQYF. CDR3 bases: TGTGCCAGCACAGGGGGGAGGGGAAACATTCAGTACTTC.

V and J are TRBV27 and TRBJ2-7, with TRBD1 as a possible D gene (6 bases). The CDR3 sequence is 13 residues long. Germline lookup yields CDR1 MNHEY and CDR2 SMNVEV (reference sequence). Trimming cost V 5 bases and J 3 bases, with 11 bases left between them. The CDR3 DNA reads TGTGCCAGCAGTATCGGACAGAACTACGAGCAGTACTTC. Translated: CASSIGQNYEQYF.

This clone was observed a handful of times. This rearrangement joins TRBV10-3 to TRBJ1-6, with D tentatively TRBD1 (5 bases). V lost 7 bases to trimming and J lost 10 bases, with 14 bases between them. The CDR3 has 13 residues. CDR1 and CDR2 from the germline V gene are ENHRY and SYGVKD. The chain's CDR3 is CAITDSLGSPLHF. The DNA of the CDR3 is TGTGCCATCACTGACAGTCTAGGGTCACCCCTCCACTTT.

Only one count was recorded for this clone. The chain carries TRBV5-4 and TRBJ2-7, with 7 bases lining up with TRBD1. V lost 2 bases, J lost 7 bases, and 6 bases stayed unmatched. The germline CDR1 and CDR2 sequences are SGHNT and YYREEE (reference sequence). The CDR3 loop spans 13 amino acids. CDR3 nucleotides: TGTGCCAGCAGCTTCAAGGGGGCGGGTGAGCAGTACTTC. Translating it yields CASSFKGAGEQYF.

V and J are TRBV2 and TRBJ2-1, with D possibly matching TRBD1 (6 bases). V lost 7 bases and J 5 bases, leaving 21 bases between the germline ends. CDR3 length: 16 amino acids. In germline, CDR1 is SNHLY, CDR2 FYNNEI. The CDR3: CASIEGVGTTNNEQFF. As DNA, the CDR3 is TGTGCCAGCATCGAGGGGGTTGGGACAACTAACAATGAGCAGTTCTTC.